Listed below are T cell receptor beta chains from one sample, sequenced in a study of blood T cell repertoires in COVID-19. Sequencing was performed with immunoSEQ multiplex PCR; in TCRdb, only in-frame clones are kept and a portion is missing. The table includes 120,000 to 150,000 clones, approximately 90% detected once. What was sequenced was peripheral blood. The receptors were sampled from a man aged 18 to 30 with COVID-19, enrolled during active disease. Both conserved end residues are part of each CDR3. The order of the fields is J gene, V gene, D gene, clone size, CDR3 protein, CDR3 DNA. D genes are given only for firm matches. Clone size is given for some rows only: seen once, a few or many times, or a class if the clone is expanded.

TRBJ1-6 TRBV7-9 . . CASSLGGRGIYNSPLHF TGTGCCAGCAGCTTAGGCGGCAGAGGAATATATAATTCACCCCTCCACTTT
TRBJ2-7 TRBV30 TRBD1 . CAWSAGTGDYEQYF TGTGCCTGGAGCGCCGGGACAGGGGACTACGAGCAGTACTTC
TRBJ1-1 TRBV20-1 . . CSARTGTEAFF TGCAGTGCCAGAACAGGGACTGAAGCTTTCTTT
TRBJ2-3 TRBV11-3 TRBD2 . CASSEAGGGDTQYF TGTGCCAGCAGCGAGGCGGGAGGAGGAGATACGCAGTATTTT
TRBJ2-1 TRBV30 . many CAWRTGGTGGEQFF TGTGCCTGGAGAACTGGCGGTACCGGGGGAGAGCAGTTCTTC
TRBJ1-1 TRBV6-6 . . CASSLYMNTEAFF TGTGCCAGCAGTTTGTATATGAACACTGAAGCTTTCTTT
TRBJ2-3 TRBV5-1 . once CASSVIPGTLSTDTQYF TGCGCCAGCAGCGTAATTCCCGGGACTTTAAGCACAGATACGCAGTATTTT
TRBJ1-3 TRBV7-6 . . CASSVGVTGSSGNTIYF TGTGCCAGCAGCGTAGGGGTCACAGGGAGCTCTGGAAACACCATATATTTT
TRBJ1-2 TRBV9 . once CASSGGTRTNYGYTF TGTGCCAGCAGCGGGGGGACAAGAACTAACTATGGCTACACCTTC
TRBJ2-7 TRBV10-1 TRBD1 . CASSGASKTGLGYEQYF TGCGCCAGCAGTGGGGCCTCCAAGACAGGGCTGGGCTACGAGCAGTACTTC
TRBJ2-6 TRBV5-6 TRBD1 . CASSPGTGKPGANVLTF TGTGCCAGCAGCCCGGGGACAGGGAAACCTGGGGCCAACGTCCTGACTTTC
TRBJ2-1 TRBV14 . . CASSLLARYNEQFF TGTGCCAGCAGCCTGTTAGCGAGGTACAATGAGCAGTTCTTC
TRBJ2-1 TRBV4-3 TRBD2 . CASSPRSGAGYEQFF TGCGCCAGCAGCCCTCGGTCTGGAGCGGGGTATGAGCAGTTCTTC
TRBJ2-2 TRBV5-4 TRBD2 once CASSSGLAGDKNTGELFF TGTGCCAGCAGCTCCGGACTAGCGGGAGACAAGAACACCGGGGAGCTGTTTTTT
TRBJ2-2 TRBV2 TRBD2 . CASRKGLAGTGELFF TGTGCCAGCAGAAAGGGACTAGCGGGTACCGGGGAGCTGTTTTTT
TRBJ2-2 TRBV7-2 . . CASSGRNTGELFF TGTGCCAGCAGCGGGAGAAACACCGGGGAGCTGTTTTTT
TRBJ1-1 TRBV9 TRBD1 . CASSPGQTYTEAFF TGTGCCAGCAGCCCGGGACAGACGTACACTGAAGCTTTCTTT
TRBJ1-1 TRBV15 . . CATSRDLGGVVGSTEAFF TGTGCCACCAGCAGAGATTTGGGAGGAGTTGTCGGAAGCACTGAAGCTTTCTTT
TRBJ2-7 TRBV6-2/TRBV6-3 TRBD1 . CASSRTGVNVDEQYF TGTGCCAGCAGCCGCACAGGGGTCAATGTGGACGAGCAGTACTTC
TRBJ2-2 TRBV10-3 TRBD2 . CAISPQLAGTNTGELFF TGTGCCATCAGCCCCCAACTAGCGGGGACGAACACCGGGGAGCTGTTTTTT
TRBJ2-5 TRBV5-1 TRBD1 . CASKGTGSLETQYF TGCGCCAGCAAGGGGACAGGGTCTTTGGAGACCCAGTACTTC
TRBJ1-2 TRBV6-2/TRBV6-3 TRBD1 . CASSKRTGLYGYTF TGTGCCAGCAGCAAGCGGACAGGGCTCTATGGCTACACCTTC
TRBJ2-2 TRBV4-1 TRBD2 few CASSPRGTSGRKDTGELFF TGCGCCAGCAGCCCCCGGGGAACTAGCGGGAGGAAGGACACCGGGGAGCTGTTTTTT